These 2 T cell receptor beta chains share one sample of origin, sequenced in a study of cytomegalovirus exposure and HLA in healthy donors. Both 60 Vbeta primers and 13 Jbeta primers went into the PCR. Data came from immunoSEQ multiplex PCR; TCRdb stores just in-frame clones and leaves some out. Of around 200,000 clones listed, 83% were seen once; the top ten hold 1.5% to 2%. The sequenced sample was PBMCs. The receptors originated from a middle-aged man in good health and CMV-seronegative.

The rearrangement uses TRBV9 and TRBJ2-3; TRBD1 is a possible D gene (5 bases). Deletions cut 3 bases from V and 0 bases from J, with 14 bases between. The CDR3 is 16 amino acids. Per the germline V gene, CDR1 is SGDLS and CDR2 is YYNGEE. CDR3 DNA sequence: TGTGCCAGCAGCGCCGGGCGACAGCTAAGCACAGATACGCAGTATTTT. Protein product: CASSAGRQLSTDTQYF.

In this sample, this clone turned up once. V and J are TRBV7-2 and TRBJ2-1, with 8 bases fitting TRBD1. This CDR3 is built from 15 residues. V trimming: 4 bases; J trimming: 5 bases; junction bases outside the gene matches: 7. Germline V CDR1 and CDR2: SGHTA, FQGNSA. The CDR3: CASSSGQGPHNEQFF. The CDR3 nucleotides read TGTGCCAGCAGCTCCGGACAGGGACCCCACAATGAGCAGTTCTTC.